The 9 T cell receptor beta chains below all came from one sample that was sequenced in a study of beta chain features in type 1 diabetes. General study points: Significant though moderate, a shortening of TCRB CDR3s appeared in all four CD4+ subsets of Type 1 diabetes patients.

Their antigens remain unidentified. The entirety of the isolated RNA underwent reverse transcription, so expressed TCRB transcripts were sequenced. Assay used: immunoSEQ multiplex PCR; TCRdb lists only in-frame clones, some missing. The sample has 280,000 or so clones, approximately 16% seen once. The source material was naive CD4+ T cells from blood. The receptor set was obtained from a man younger than 35 with type 1 diabetes.

The chain recombines TRBV6-1 with TRBJ2-7; 7 positions agree with TRBD1. This CDR3 is 13 amino acids long. Germline CDR1 is MNHNS and CDR2 is SASEGT. J gave up 3 bases and V 6 bases, and 5 bases lay outside the gene matches. The CDR3 is CASSRGTVYEQYF. In DNA form, the CDR3 reads TGTGCCAGCAGCAGAGGGACAGTCTACGAGCAGTACTTC.

This clone was recorded a few times. CDR3 region: CASSLGRGHGYTF. As DNA, the CDR3 is TGTGCCAGCAGCTTGGGGAGGGGGCATGGCTACACCTTC. This rearrangement joins TRBV5-6 to TRBJ1-2, with TRBD1 matching 7 bases. Germline CDR1 SGHDT, CDR2 YYEEEE. V shed 0 bases, J shed 6 bases, and the junction held 2 bases outside the gene matches. This CDR3 spans 13 amino acids.

This clone showed up just a few times. V gene TRBV6-5 combines with J gene TRBJ2-1; D ambiguous. The CDR3 totals 13 residues. Deletions cut 2 bases from V and 4 bases from J, with 6 bases between. Per germline, CDR1 MNHEY and CDR2 SVGAGI. CDR3 residues: CASSYGLYNEQFF. The CDR3 nucleotides are TGTGCCAGCAGTTACGGGCTATACAATGAGCAGTTCTTC.

This sequence joins TRBV30 and TRBJ1-1; 8 nucleotides line up with TRBD1. Germline V gives CDR1 GTSNPN, CDR2 SVGIG (reference sequence). CDR3 size: 15 residues. Germline trimming cut 1 base from V and 5 bases from J; bases unmatched to any gene: 9. The CDR3 loop is CAWSERTGRYTEAFF. The CDR3 DNA sequence: TGTGCCTGGAGTGAGCGGACAGGGAGGTATACTGAAGCTTTCTTT.

This clone turned up a few times. The rearrangement joins TRBV7-2 to TRBJ2-1, with TRBD2 identical over 8 bases. The CDR3 is made up of 16 amino acids. With V trimmed by 4 bases and J by 6 bases, 11 bases remained unmatched. Germline V gene sequence: CDR1 SGHTA, CDR2 FQGNSA. CDR3 residues: CASSSAPGGSSNEQFF. CDR3 DNA sequence: TGTGCCAGCAGCTCCGCGCCGGGAGGGTCTAGCAATGAGCAGTTCTTC.

This chain links TRBV20-1 with TRBJ1-2, with TRBD1 matching over 7 bases. Germline CDR1 reads DFQATT; CDR2 reads SNEGSKA (reference sequence). The CDR3 consists of 11 residues. J gave up 7 bases and V 7 bases, and 6 bases lay outside the gene matches. CDR3 in DNA: TGCAGTGTAGAAGGGGGCGGTGGCTACACCTTC. Translated: CSVEGGGGYTF.

The rearrangement joins TRBV5-6 to TRBJ2-5, with 7 bases aligning to TRBD2. The CDR3 has 16 amino acids. CDR1 is SGHDT, CDR2 YYEEEE, per germline. V shed 2 bases, J shed 4 bases, and the junction held 11 bases outside the gene matches. Here the CDR3 reads CASSLDGLGRAETQYF. The CDR3 coding sequence is TGTGCCAGCAGCTTAGACGGACTAGGGAGGGCAGAGACCCAGTACTTC.

V usage is TRBV5-1 and J usage is TRBJ1-2; D not resolved. Between the trimmed V and J ends, which lost 0 bases and 2 bases, there was a span of 11 bases. Germline lookup yields CDR1 SGHRS and CDR2 YFSETQ. This CDR3 is 15 amino acids long. CDR3 DNA: TGCGCCAGCAGCTTGGGGTTACAGAGAAACTATGGCTACACCTTC. It translates to CASSLGLQRNYGYTF.

The V gene is TRBV10-3, the J gene TRBJ2-7; D is perhaps TRBD2 (5 bases). From germline, CDR1 is ENHRY and CDR2 SYGVKD. The CDR3 covers 12 residues. V lost 8 bases to trimming and J lost 2 bases, with 10 bases between them. The chain's CDR3 is CAISTGTYEQYF. The CDR3 DNA is TGTGCCATCTCGACCGGGACCTACGAGCAGTACTTC.